Here is one T cell receptor (beta chain) with its context. Its antigen is as yet unknown. The data belong to a study of immune evolution from preneoplasia to lung adenocarcinoma. Study results and caveats: Top clone share appeared to fall from AAH through AIS, MIA, adenocarcinoma.

V gave up 4 bases and J gave up 4 bases, with 14 bases separating them. The length of the CDR3 is 15 residues. CDR1 is MGHDK, CDR2 SYGVNS, per germline. Assay: immunoSEQ multiplex PCR; the TCRdb copy retains only in-frame clones and omits some. The sample contains approximately 7,300 clones, around 77% of which appear only once. The rearrangement links TRBV25-1 to TRBJ2-1; the D call may be TRBD1 or TRBD2 (6 bases each). This TCR was sampled from a donor aged 70 or over with lung adenocarcinoma. Some clones in this sample may be carry-over from other donors' samples. The sample was FFPE lung adenocarcinoma in situ tissue. DNA of the CDR3: TGTGCCAGCAGTGTCCAGGGGAGGCCTTACAATGAGCAGTTCTTC. It translates to CASSVQGRPYNEQFF.